The following is a TCR beta chain sequence with its context. The specificity of this receptor is unknown. The input lacks base qualities; no much larger clone sits a single base away. Sequenced on an Illumina NovaSeq 6000. cDNA libraries for TCRalpha and TCRbeta were prepared by 5'RACE using constant-segment primers, with sample barcodes and unique molecular identifiers added. Trizol reagent was used to extract RNA from every sample. Libraries were amplified in two PCR steps, with a second sample barcode and Illumina TruSeq adapters added in the second step. The libraries were sequenced on an Illumina NovaSeq using 2 x 150 bp paired-end reads. On the authors' methods: Demultiplexing of reads and collapsing into UMI-guided consensus sequences were performed with migec v1.2.7. Using mixcr v2.1.11, UMI consensuses were aligned to TRA and TRB V and J templates and then assembled into clonotypes. A clonotype was counted as expanded or contracted only if both edgeR and NoisET called the change significant, with noise models trained on biological replicates. For edgeR calls, a false discovery rate-adjusted p below 0.01 and a log2 fold-change threshold of 1 were applied. As an exploratory analysis of dynamics, PCA with hierarchical clustering was applied to max-normalized trajectories of the 1000 most abundant clonotypes. Each responding clone was given a CD4 or CD8 phenotype based on the CD4+ and CD8+ repertoires, which had been sequenced separately. TCRdb's own reprocessing of the public reads used fastp at Q25 and MiXCR and kept productive beta chains. CDR3 protein sequences are deduplicated, and each keeps its most common genes and DNA. These V and J calls originate from TCRdb's pipeline instead of the authors' own analysis. The sample records more than 120,000 distinct CDR3 sequences, less than 20% of which are singletons. The top ten constitute approximately 2.3% of the sample.

Ficoll-Paque density gradient centrifugation was the method used to isolate PBMCs. The data belong to a study of T-cell memory formation after mild COVID-19 (dated by TCRdb to 2020 to 2023). Background on the whole study: TCR sequence clusters from the two donors were largely donor specific. The cohort was made up of two young adult volunteers, one female and one male, who were previously healthy. T-cell clones expanding and contracting after mild COVID-19 in two donors were tracked by longitudinal TCRalpha and TCRbeta repertoire sequencing. What the work shows at the level of the full study, not this receptor alone: The second-wave clones that peaked on day 37 were not confirmed to be SARS-CoV-2 specific. Some responding clones were found in pre-infection memory, which suggests that pre-existing cross-reactive memory T cells took part in the SARS-CoV-2 response. Contracting CD4+ clones appeared mostly in the CM and EM memory subsets, whereas CD8+ clones were enriched in EMRA. Only a couple of mild cases were covered by the study, and larger cohorts that include severe cases with pre-infection samples were considered necessary. From day 15 to 85, contracting clones showed balanced CD4/CD8 phenotypes, whereas a second wave of clones that expanded from day 15 to 37 leaned towards CD4+.

Material: PBMCs or a T cell subset sorted from them (not recorded which). This TCR derives from an adult woman who had mild COVID-19 (a few samples of this study predate the infection). The sample titles of this study are shuffled in the database, so cell type and time point are left out; the donor was told from shared clones.

The CDR3 amino acid sequence is: CASYSGGDRQETQYF. In nucleotide form, the sequence is TGTGCCAGCTATTCTGGCGGAGACAGGCAAGAGACCCAGTACTTC. The chain is made from TRBV12-3 or TRBV12-4 and TRBJ2-5; the D region possibly corresponds to TRBD1 (6 bases align). The CDR3 covers 15 residues, taking in both the cysteine and the phenylalanine. Only the CDR3 portion is preserved as DNA: 45 bases, with reading frame beginning at the first base. V is shortened by 8 bases, J by 2 bases, and the region joining them spans 18 bases.